The 8 T cell receptor beta chains reported below all come from one sample, sequenced in a study of T cells after yellow fever vaccination. Each CDR3 protein is one row after TCRdb ran MiXCR on the 5' RACE reads. Here the sample spans some 350,000 distinct CDR3 sequences, around a tenth being singletons. This sample comprised PBMCs, obtained on the day of the first yellow fever vaccination. The receptors come from a man between 18 and 35 years old who received the YFV17D yellow fever vaccine.

The chain recombines TRBV7-2 with TRBJ2-7; no clear D gene. CDR1 SGHTA and CDR2 FQGNSA come from the germline V gene. With 3 bases removed from V and 3 bases from J, the gap between germline ends came to 6 bases. The CDR3 is made up of 12 amino acids. The CDR3 protein is CASSFPGYEQYF. CDR3 in DNA: TGTGCCAGCAGCTTCCCCGGCTACGAGCAGTACTTC.

This clonotype has just one count. The chain uses TRBV6-1 and TRBJ2-7; tentatively, D is TRBD1 (5 bases). The CDR3 extends over 14 amino acids. The V and J ends lost 1 base and 6 bases respectively, with 13 bases between them. Germline assignment: CDR1 MNHNS and CDR2 SASEGT. This CDR3 is CASSEVPGPLEQYV. CDR3 in DNA: TGTGCCAGCAGTGAAGTCCCAGGGCCCCTCGAGCAGTACGTC.

This clonotype was detected only a few times. The gene calls are TRBV9 and TRBJ1-6, with TRBD1 as a possible D gene (5 bases). V lost 7 bases and J 3 bases, leaving 14 bases between the germline ends. CDR1 and CDR2 (germline): SGDLS, YYNGEE. This CDR3 is built from 15 residues. CDR3 sequence (DNA): TGTGCCAGCGGGGGGGGACGGGACTATAATTCACCCCTCCACTTT. Translation: CASGGGRDYNSPLHF.

This clonotype was seen repeatedly, ten times or more. The chain joins TRBV18 to TRBJ2-7; the D gene is possibly TRBD2 (6 bases). The CDR3 is 14 residues long. The V end lost 0 bases, the J end lost 7 bases, and 13 bases lay between the germline ends. Germline V gene data show CDR1 as KGHSH and CDR2 as LQKENI. The CDR3 loop is CASSPPGRAGEQYF. The CDR3 coding sequence is TGTGCCAGCTCACCACCGGGTAGGGCGGGAGAGCAGTACTTC. The variable domain in full, with the rest retrieved from reference TRBV18 and TRBJ2-7, is NAGVMQNPRHLVRRRGQEARLRCSPMKGHSHVYWYRQLPEEGLKFMVYLQKENIIDESGMPKERFSAEFPKEGPSILRIQQVVRGDSAAYFCASSPPGRAGEQYFGPGTRLTVT.

This clonotype was recorded a few times. V and J are TRBV5-6 and TRBJ2-7; TRBD1 is a possible D gene (5 bases). Trimming cost V 4 bases and J 6 bases, with 11 bases left between them. Germline loops: CDR1 SGHDT, CDR2 YYEEEE. The CDR3 runs to 12 residues. In DNA, the CDR3 is TGTGCCAGCAGCCTCCAGGGTGGCGAGCAGTACTTC. Translated: CASSLQGGEQYF.

This clonotype came up a few times. The rearrangement links TRBV12-3 or TRBV12-4 to TRBJ2-7, with a weak D call TRBD2 (5 bases). V dropped 2 bases and J dropped 3 bases, with 11 bases sitting between them. The CDR3 is 14 amino acids. As DNA, the CDR3 is TGTGCCAGCAGTTTAAATCTAGCAGGCTACGAGCAGTACTTC. The encoded protein is CASSLNLAGYEQYF.

This clonotype turned up a few times. The rearrangement uses TRBV6-5 and TRBJ2-3, with D perhaps TRBD2 (6 bases). The V gene lost 4 bases and the J gene lost 0 bases, with 20 bases spanning the gap. The CDR3 spans 18 residues. Germline V CDR1 and CDR2: MNHEY, SVGAGI. This CDR3 is CASSSRLSGLASTDTQYF. In DNA, the CDR3 is TGTGCCAGCAGTTCCCGACTAAGCGGGCTGGCGAGCACAGATACGCAGTATTTT.

This clonotype was seen a few times. The rearrangement uses TRBV28 and TRBJ1-3; no reliable D call. The CDR3 totals 16 residues. Deletions cut 5 bases from V and 0 bases from J, with 14 bases between. From germline, CDR1 is MDHEN and CDR2 SYDVKM. CDR3 nucleotides: TGTGCCAGCAGTAGAACCCGCATAATCTCTGGAAACACCATATATTTT. Amino acids: CASSRTRIISGNTIYF.